This is a list of T cell receptor beta chains from one sample in a study of OX40 agonist ivuxolimab in advanced cancers. Repertoires were generated with immunoSEQ multiplex PCR, while TCRdb's copy carries only in-frame clones and drops some. The repertoire holds roughly 80,000 clones, with around 86% as singletons. Here the sequenced sample was CD4+ or CD8+ T cells sorted from blood, taken in a trial of the OX40 agonist ivuxolimab. The receptor source for this set is an adult with an advanced solid tumor such as melanoma, head and neck, liver or kidney cancer. CDR3s include the opening cysteine and the closing phenylalanine or tryptophan. A D gene is named only where the DNA matches it firmly. Not every row has a clone size; where given, it reads once, few, many or a size class.

j_call v_call clone_size d_call cdr3_nt cdr3_aa
TRBJ1-2 TRBV19 - - TGTGCCAGTAGCAATTCCCGCTATGGCTACACCTTC CASSNSRYGYTF
TRBJ1-5 TRBV7-9 - - TGTGCCAGCAGCACCCGGGACGCGAAACAGCCCCAGCATTTT CASSTRDAKQPQHF
TRBJ2-1 TRBV15 - - TGTGCCACCAGCAGAGATAATCCTGAGCAGTTCTTC CATSRDNPEQFF
TRBJ2-5 TRBV7-8 - - TGTGCCAGCAGCTTAGTTCTGGACCCAACACTCAGTCGGGAGACCCAGTACTTC CASSLVLDPTLSRETQYF
TRBJ2-1 TRBV7-2 few TRBD2 TGTGCCAGCAGCACAAGCGGGAGCGGCTACAATGAGCAGTTCTTC CASSTSGSGYNEQFF
TRBJ1-2 TRBV10-3 - - TGTGCCATCAGTGCGCCCGGGACGGCTAACTATGGCTACACCTTC CAISAPGTANYGYTF
TRBJ2-1 TRBV7-8 - TRBD2 TGTGCCAGCAGCCCCCGCCGGGGGACTAGCCGGGGCAATGAGCAGTTCTTC CASSPRRGTSRGNEQFF
TRBJ1-4 TRBV7-9 once - TGTGCCATTGGGGGCTCTAATGAAAAACTGTTTTTT CAIGGSNEKLFF
TRBJ1-1 TRBV7-8 - TRBD1 TGTGCCAGCAGCTTAGGGGACAGGGTTACTGAAGCTTTCTTT CASSLGDRVTEAFF
TRBJ1-5 TRBV28 - - TGTGCCAGCTGTCCCCCACTGGGGGGCAATCAGCCCCAGCATTTT CASCPPLGGNQPQHF
TRBJ2-1 TRBV13 once TRBD1 TGTGCCAGCAGTCTTACAGGGGCTAGCTCCTACAATGAGCAGTTCTTC CASSLTGASSYNEQFF
TRBJ1-1 TRBV11-2 - - TGTGCCAGCAGCAAACAGGGAAACACTGAAGCTTTCTTT CASSKQGNTEAFF
TRBJ1-1 TRBV28 - TRBD1 TGTGCCAGCAGTCCCTTGGCAGGGGGGATCCGTGAAGCTTTCTTT CASSPLAGGIREAFF
TRBJ1-2 TRBV5-5 - - TGTGCCAGCAGCTTACCGGGACGGTATGGCTACACCTTC CASSLPGRYGYTF
TRBJ1-1 TRBV10-1 - - TGCGCCAGCAGTGAGTCGGGAGTGGCTAGCGGGGAAGCTTTCTTT CASSESGVASGEAFF
TRBJ2-7 TRBV18 - - TGTGCCAGCTCGGGGGCCTACGAGCAGTACTTC CASSGAYEQYF
TRBJ2-3 TRBV7-9 - - TGTGCCAGCGAACGCAGGGAAACAGATACGCAGTATTTT CASERRETDTQYF
TRBJ2-7 TRBV6-1 - - TGTGCCAGCAGTATCTCCGGGGCGTACGAGCAGTACTTC CASSISGAYEQYF
TRBJ1-5 TRBV9 - - TGTGCCAGCAGCGTAGCGCCATCTAGCAATCAGCCCCAGCATTTT CASSVAPSSNQPQHF
TRBJ2-4 TRBV4-3 - TRBD1 TGCGCCAGCAGCATAACCGGGACAGTCCCCAAAAACATTCAGTACTTC CASSITGTVPKNIQYF
TRBJ2-7 TRBV20-1 - TRBD1 TGCAGTTCACAGGGGTCCTACGAGCAGTACTTC CSSQGSYEQYF
TRBJ1-5 TRBV30 - - TGTGCCTGGAGTTTACGGGGCAATCAGCCCCAGCATTTT CAWSLRGNQPQHF
TRBJ1-5 TRBV6-5 - - TGTGCCAGCAGTTCAAGGGGGGGCGGCAATCAGCCCCAGCATTTT CASSSRGGGNQPQHF
TRBJ1-6 TRBV7-9 - - TGTGCCAGCAGCTCGACCGTGAGCTCCTATAATTCACCCCTCCACTTT CASSSTVSSYNSPLHF
TRBJ2-2 TRBV28 - - TGTGCCAGCAGTTTGGCAGGGGCCGGGGAGCTGTTTTTT CASSLAGAGELFF